The next 15 T cell receptor beta chains were all read from a single sample in a study of blood T cell repertoires in COVID-19. Only in-frame clones appear in the TCRdb table, and some are missing; sequencing was by immunoSEQ multiplex PCR. The repertoire includes around 200,000 clones, 80% to 85% of them detected once, and roughly 7.2% sits in the top ten. Sequencing was performed on peripheral blood. These receptors were obtained from a woman aged 40 to 50 with COVID-19, enrolled during active disease.

This clone has only a few counts. This rearrangement joins TRBV9 to TRBJ2-1, with TRBD2 identical over 9 bases. V dropped 6 bases and J dropped 7; count of bases not matched to a gene: 11. The CDR3 spans 15 residues. Per germline, CDR1 SGDLS and CDR2 YYNGEE. Written as DNA, the CDR3 is TGTGCCAGCACCATGGCGGGAGGGCCGCAGAATGAGCAGTTCTTC. Its protein product is CASTMAGGPQNEQFF.

The CDR3 reads CASSPPGQRVEAFF. The CDR3 nucleotides are TGTGCCAGCTCACCACCGGGACAGCGCGTCGAAGCTTTCTTT. The chain is built from TRBV18 and TRBJ1-1; 7 nucleotides agree with TRBD1. The trim removed 0 bases at V and 8 bases at J, leaving 6 bases unmatched. The CDR3 totals 14 residues. Germline lookup yields CDR1 KGHSH and CDR2 LQKENI.

The chain recombines TRBV5-5 with TRBJ2-1; D might be TRBD2 (7 bases). The CDR3 is 16 residues long. Germline CDR1 and CDR2: SGHKS and YYEKEE (reference sequence). V was cut by 1 base and J by 0 bases, with 11 bases left in between. For the CDR3, the DNA is TGTGCCAGCAGCTTGCGCGGGGGCTTCTCCTACAATGAGCAGTTCTTC. This sequence encodes CASSLRGGFSYNEQFF.

The rearrangement joins TRBV2 to TRBJ2-7; the D is unclear. This CDR3 spans 15 amino acids. Germline V lookup: CDR1 SNHLY, CDR2 FYNNEI. The V and J ends lost 7 bases and 6 bases respectively, with 22 bases between them. The CDR3 nucleotides are TGTGCCAGCAACGGAAGGCCATCCCACCGCGGCGAGCAGTACTTC. This encodes CASNGRPSHRGEQYF.

V and J are TRBV24-1 and TRBJ1-1, with a tentative D call TRBD1 (5 bases). CDR1 and CDR2 (germline): KGHDR, SFDVKD. This CDR3 spans 12 amino acids. The V end was cut by 8 bases, the J end by 4 bases, with 10 bases between. In nucleotides, the CDR3 is TGTGCCACCAAAATGGGGGGCACTGAAGCTTTCTTT. Translating it yields CATKMGGTEAFF.

V and J are TRBV28 and TRBJ1-6; D not resolved. Germline V gene data show CDR1 as MDHEN and CDR2 as SYDVKM. This CDR3 has 17 residues. V was cut by 6 bases and J by 4 bases, with 19 bases left in between. CDR3 nucleotides: TGTGCCAGCAGACACCCACCCTCGACACATTATAATTCACCCCTCCACTTT. Its protein product is CASRHPPSTHYNSPLHF.

The chain joins TRBV3-1 (or the pseudogene TRBV3-2) to TRBJ1-1; perhaps TRBD1 as D (5 bases). Trimming left V 6 bases short and J 8 bases short, with 10 bases between. Germline V gene data show CDR1 as LGHDT and CDR2 as YNNKEL (reference sequence). This CDR3 contains 11 residues. In DNA form, the CDR3 reads TGTGCCAGCAGATGGGGCCCCGAAGCTTTCTTT. It encodes CASRWGPEAFF.

The sample holds a few counts of this clone. The rearrangement links TRBV7-9 to TRBJ1-3, with D possibly being TRBD1 (6 bases). The CDR3 length is 16 residues. Germline CDR1 SEHNR, CDR2 FQNEAQ (reference sequence). V was cut by 4 bases and J by 3 bases, with 16 bases left in between. The CDR3 DNA reads as TGTGCCAGCAGCTCCAGGGGAGGGTTAAATGGAAACACCATATATTTT. Its translation: CASSSRGGLNGNTIYF.

This clone appeared a single time. This sequence joins TRBV28 and TRBJ2-7; D perhaps matches TRBD2 (6 bases). The germline V gene has CDR1 MDHEN and CDR2 SYDVKM. CDR3 length: 15 amino acids. V was clipped by 6 bases and J by 0 bases, with 15 bases between them. CDR3 amino acids: CASRSEAGNSYEQYF. Here the CDR3 DNA reads TGTGCCAGCAGGTCTGAAGCGGGCAACTCCTACGAGCAGTACTTC. Combining the CDR3 with reference TRBV28 and TRBJ2-7 gives the whole variable domain DVKVTQSSRYLVKRTGEKVFLECVQDMDHENMFWYRQDPGLGLRLIYFSYDVKMKEKGDIPEGYSVSREKKERFSLILESASTNQTSMYLCASRSEAGNSYEQYFGPGTRLTVT.

V is TRBV2 and J is TRBJ1-6, with a tentative D call TRBD1 (5 bases). V lost 8 bases and J 1 base, leaving 12 bases between the germline ends. In germline, CDR1 is SNHLY, CDR2 FYNNEI. The CDR3 consists of 15 residues. The CDR3 loop reads CASCWGQSYNSPLHF. CDR3 DNA: TGTGCCAGCTGCTGGGGCCAATCCTATAATTCACCCCTCCACTTT. The complete variable domain, with remaining parts taken from reference TRBV2 and TRBJ1-6, reads EPEVTQTPSHQVTQMGQEVILRCVPISNHLYFYWYRQILGQKVEFLVSFYNNEISEKSEIFDDQFSVERPDGSNFTLKIRSTKLEDSAMYFCASCWGQSYNSPLHFGNGTRLTVT.

The chain couples TRBV3-1 (or the pseudogene TRBV3-2) to TRBJ1-6; 9 nucleotides match TRBD1. The CDR3 consists of 15 residues. The germline gives CDR1 LGHDT, CDR2 YNNKEL (reference sequence). Trimming took 4 bases from V and 9 from J; bases not matched to a gene: 7. This chain's CDR3 is CASSPRQGVVSPLHF. In nucleotides, the CDR3 is TGTGCCAGCAGCCCCCGACAGGGGGTCGTTTCACCCCTCCACTTT.

This clone appeared many times. The CDR3 DNA reads as TGTGCCAGCAGTCACCGGACTAGCCGGCGCGAGCAGTACTTC. It is translated as CASSHRTSRREQYF. The chain employs TRBV27 and TRBJ2-7; 8 nucleotides line up with TRBD2. The CDR3 length is 14 residues. V gave up 5 bases and J gave up 6 bases; unmatched junction bases: 9. The germline CDR1 and CDR2 sequences are MNHEY and SMNVEV (reference sequence).

This clone has only one observation. The V gene is TRBV5-1, the J gene TRBJ1-2, with 9 bases identical to TRBD1. CDR3 length: 13 amino acids. Germline loops: CDR1 SGHRS, CDR2 YFSETQ. The ends lost 4 bases at V and 7 bases at J; junction bases unmatched: 5. The chain's CDR3 is CASSRTGDSGYTF. The CDR3 bases are TGCGCCAGCAGCCGGACAGGGGACAGTGGCTACACCTTC.

The J gene is TRBJ1-5, the V gene TRBV19; 7 bases are a match to TRBD1. This CDR3 region has 15 residues. The V segment lost 5 bases and the J segment 7 bases; nucleotides outside the gene matches: 11. CDR1 and CDR2 (germline): LNHDA, SQIVND (reference sequence). The CDR3 nucleotides read TGTGCCAGTAGTCTCTCACAGGGGCCCAGCCAGCCCCAGCATTTT. Its protein is CASSLSQGPSQPQHF.

The gene calls are TRBV19 and TRBJ2-7; a weak D match, TRBD2 (6 bases). Germline-derived CDR1 and CDR2 are LNHDA and SQIVND (reference sequence). The CDR3 has 12 residues. With 3 bases removed from V and 6 bases from J, the gap between germline ends came to 9 bases. The CDR3 region is CASSMGGSEQYF. The CDR3 DNA sequence: TGTGCCAGTAGTATGGGGGGTTCCGAGCAGTACTTC.